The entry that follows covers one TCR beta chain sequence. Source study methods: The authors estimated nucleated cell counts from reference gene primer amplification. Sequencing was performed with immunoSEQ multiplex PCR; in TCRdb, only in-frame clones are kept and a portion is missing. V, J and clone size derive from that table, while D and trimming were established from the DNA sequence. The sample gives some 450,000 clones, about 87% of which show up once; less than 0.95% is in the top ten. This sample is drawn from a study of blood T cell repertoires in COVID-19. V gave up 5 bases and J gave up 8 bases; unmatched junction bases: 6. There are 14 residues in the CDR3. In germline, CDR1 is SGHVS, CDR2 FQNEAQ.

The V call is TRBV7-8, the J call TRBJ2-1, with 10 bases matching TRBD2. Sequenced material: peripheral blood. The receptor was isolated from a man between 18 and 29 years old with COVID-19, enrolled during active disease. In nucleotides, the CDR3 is TGTGCCAGCAGCAACCTTGGGACTAGCGATGAGCAGTTCTTC. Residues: CASSNLGTSDEQFF.